The clone carrying this T cell receptor (beta chain) was counted between two and nine times. Using its own MiXCR run on the 5' RACE reads, TCRdb lists one record per CDR3 protein. The table has hundreds of thousands of distinct CDR3 sequences, roughly 7.1% seen once. This entry comes from a study of identical twins. The CDR3 consists of 16 residues. The ends lost 7 bases at V and 3 bases at J; junction bases unmatched: 8. This same sample was also part of a study on yellow fever vaccine responses in identical twins.

This chain links TRBV12-3 or TRBV12-4 with TRBJ2-1, with TRBD2 identical over 11 bases. The clonotype was recovered from a young woman in good health. The sequencing sample was made of PBMCs. The CDR3 loop is CASTFGLAGFYNEQFF. Here the CDR3 DNA reads TGTGCCAGCACCTTTGGACTAGCGGGCTTCTACAATGAGCAGTTCTTC.